This T cell receptor (beta chain) was identified in a study of identical twins. TCRdb re-called the 5' RACE reads through MiXCR, storing one row per CDR3 protein. The sample lists 550,000 to 700,000 distinct CDR3 sequences; roughly 9.5% were seen once. The CDR3 runs to 18 residues. With 3 bases clipped from V and 15 bases from J, the junction kept 23 bases outside the gene matches. Germline V CDR1 and CDR2: SGDLS, YYNGEE. This clonotype has at least ten counts. The sample was also linked to a second study, of yellow fever vaccine responses in identical twins.

The rearrangement joins TRBV9 to TRBJ1-6; 8 bases fit TRBD1. The TCR originated in a woman between 18 and 29 years old in good health. The sequencing sample was made of PBMCs. The DNA of the CDR3 is TGTGCCAGCAGCGCGTCAGATCAGACAGGGGCGGGTTTGTTCGGCCTCCACTTT. It translates to CASSASDQTGAGLFGLHF. Together with reference TRBV9 and TRBJ1-6, the CDR3 gives the full variable domain: DSGVTQTPKHLITATGQRVTLRCSPRSGDLSVYWYQQSLDQGLQFLIQYYNGEERAKGNILERFSAQQFPDLHSELNLSSLELGDSALYFCASSASDQTGAGLFGLHFGNGTRLTVT.